Below, 31 T cell receptor beta chains from the same sample are listed, as sequenced in a study of tumor-infiltrating lymphocytes in primary liver carcinoma. The template, around 520 ng total RNA, yielded TCR beta cDNA made with a constant-region primer. For TCR beta, libraries were produced by three nested multiplex PCR rounds using slightly modified ARM-PCR. The first two PCR rounds used TRBV1-TRBV30 forward primers with a C-beta reverse primer, around 10 cycles each. Each CDR3 protein is one row after TCRdb ran MiXCR on the multiplex PCR reads. The sample has approximately 300,000 distinct CDR3 sequences; approximately 60% are singletons. Blood RNA was derived from unsorted whole blood, and germline DNA was extracted too. Sequences were obtained from peripheral blood. These TCRs come from a middle-aged man with primary liver carcinoma and hepatitis B virus infection.

A word on this clonotype: Relative to the germline gene, one junction end is altered; a read error may explain this. The chain links TRBV11-1 to TRBJ2-1, with TRBD1 as a possible D gene (5 bases). The CDR3 is 13 amino acids. Germline CDR1 SGHAT, CDR2 FQDESV (reference sequence). The CDR3 DNA follows: TGTGTCAGCAGCTCACCTTGGGGCGGTGAGCAGTTCTTC. Translation: CVSSSPWGGEQFF.

To note about this clonotype: Germline and junction disagree at one end, which may indicate a read error. The V and J genes are TRBV6-1 and TRBJ1-5; D might be TRBD1 (6 bases). CDR3 length: 13 amino acids. Per the germline V gene, CDR1 is MNHNS and CDR2 is SASEGT. The CDR3 DNA follows: TGTGCCACCAGTAAGGGGGGCAGTCAGCCCCAGCATTTT. Amino acid sequence: CATSKGGSQPQHF.

Notes on this clonotype: The junction shows a germline mismatch at one end, possibly a read error. The chain uses TRBV6-5 and TRBJ2-5, with 7 positions matching TRBD2. The germline V gene has CDR1 MNHEY and CDR2 SVGAGI. The CDR3 covers 16 residues. In nucleotides, the CDR3 is TGTGCCAGCGGTTACTCTGTACTAGCGAGTATAGAGACCCAGTACTTC. Translation gives CASGYSVLASIETQYF.

This clonotype was observed many times. This chain joins TRBV28 and TRBJ2-3; D is possibly TRBD2 (5 bases). V lost 2 bases and J 6 bases, leaving 9 bases between the germline ends. The germline CDR1 and CDR2 sequences are MDHEN and SYDVKM. The CDR3 consists of 13 residues. The CDR3 region is CASSLEGTDTQYF. In DNA, the CDR3 is TGTGCCAGCAGTTTAGAGGGTACGGATACGCAGTATTTT.

As concerns this clonotype: A much bigger clone sits one base away, suggesting this may be a read error. The chain uses TRBV10-3 and TRBJ2-1; 9 bases map to TRBD1. The germline gives CDR1 ENHRY, CDR2 SYGVKD. The CDR3 runs to 12 residues. The CDR3 reads CAISRTGDERFF. CDR3 in DNA: TGTGCCATCAGTAGGACAGGGGATGAGCGGTTCTTC.

The chain links TRBV30 to TRBJ2-1, with 8 bases fitting TRBD2. The CDR3 has 15 residues. CDR1 GTSNPN and CDR2 SVGIG come from the germline V gene (reference sequence). J gave up 7 bases and V 0 bases, and 8 bases lay outside the gene matches. In DNA, the CDR3 is TGTGCCTGGAGTGTAACCAGCGGGAGATGGAATGAGCAGTTCTTC. The encoded protein is CAWSVTSGRWNEQFF.

Points on this clonotype: This may arise from a read error, as a much more abundant clone is one base away. This rearrangement joins TRBV6-2 or TRBV6-3 to TRBJ2-2, with D perhaps TRBD2 (5 bases). Trimming left V 6 bases short and J 5 bases short, with 10 bases between. The CDR3 runs 13 residues. Germline assignment: CDR1 MNHEY and CDR2 SVGEGT. As DNA, the CDR3 is TGTGCCAGCAGGCGCCCGGGGACCGGGGAGCTGTTTTTT. Encoded protein: CASRRPGTGELFF.

This clonotype turned up a few times. J is TRBJ2-7 and V is TRBV5-5; D is undetermined. The CDR3 extends over 12 amino acids. V was trimmed by 0 bases and J by 8 bases, leaving 9 bases between them. CDR1 and CDR2 (germline): SGHKS, YYEKEE (reference sequence). The DNA of the CDR3 is TGTGCCAGCAGCTTGGTGGGTTCACAGCAGTACTTC. It yields the protein CASSLVGSQQYF.

This clonotype was detected only a few times. The chain carries TRBV4-2 and TRBJ2-7; the D gene could be TRBD1 or TRBD2 (5 bases each). Germline V CDR1 and CDR2: LGHNA, YNFKEQ. There are 13 residues in the CDR3. Deletions cut 4 bases from V and 3 bases from J, with 10 bases between. CDR3 DNA: TGTGCCAGCAGCCCGGGACCGGGCTACGAGCAGTACTTC. This translates into CASSPGPGYEQYF.

A word on this clonotype: A read error may be the cause here, since a much bigger clone is one base away. The chain joins TRBV4-2 to TRBJ1-2, with D tentatively TRBD1 (5 bases). The germline V gene has CDR1 LGHNA and CDR2 YNFKEQ. The V end was cut by 4 bases, the J end by 4 bases, with 13 bases between. The CDR3 extends over 14 amino acids. The CDR3 DNA reads as TGTGCCAGCAGCCCAGCAGACAGCTCCTATGGCTACACCTTC. Encoded protein: CASSPADSSYGYTF.

This clonotype was detected only a few times. One end of the junction varies from germline; a read error may be responsible. This chain links TRBV6-5 with TRBJ2-1, with D perhaps matching TRBD1 (6 bases). Germline V gives CDR1 MNHEY, CDR2 SVGAGI. CDR3 size: 16 residues. The CDR3 reads CASRYSTGRNYNEQFF. CDR3 DNA: TGTGCCAGCCGTTACTCGACAGGCAGGAATTACAATGAGCAGTTCTTC.

The V gene is TRBV4-1, the J gene TRBJ1-4; 10 bases match TRBD1. Germline V CDR1 and CDR2: MGHRA, YSYEKL. V trimming: 2 bases; J trimming: 8 bases; junction bases outside the gene matches: 5. The CDR3 totals 15 residues. The CDR3, as DNA: TGCGCCAGCAGCCAATTCGGGACAGGGGACGAAAAACTGTTTTTT. Residues: CASSQFGTGDEKLFF.

A word on this clonotype: This may be a read error: a much more frequent sequence differs by one nucleotide. This chain connects TRBV6-2 or TRBV6-3 to TRBJ2-3, with D possibly being TRBD1 or TRBD2 (6 bases each). The germline CDR1 and CDR2 sequences are MNHEY and SVGEGT. The CDR3 consists of 16 residues. Trimming removed 5 bases from V and 8 bases from J, with 23 bases in between. As DNA, the CDR3 is TGTGCCAGCAGTCGGCCTGGAGGGGGTCTAGGAGGTACGCAGTATTTT. Protein product: CASSRPGGGLGGTQYF.

Comments on this clonotype: This may stem from a read error, because a much larger clone lies one nucleotide away. The chain couples TRBV6-2 or TRBV6-3 to TRBJ2-6; 9 bases map to TRBD1. Germline CDR1 reads MNHEY; CDR2 reads SVGEGT. The CDR3 is 19 amino acids. The CDR3 region has the DNA TGTGCCAGCAGTTCGCGGACAGGGGCCGTCCCCACTGGGGCCAACGTCCCGACTTTC. This codes for CASSSRTGAVPTGANVPTF.

This chain joins TRBV7-8 and TRBJ1-5; 7 nucleotides match TRBD1. This CDR3 contains 15 residues. The V segment lost 2 bases and the J segment 6 bases; nucleotides outside the gene matches: 7. Germline-derived CDR1 and CDR2 are SGHVS and FQNEAQ. CDR3 residues: CASSLYRGLSQPQHF. The CDR3 DNA reads as TGTGCCAGCAGCTTATACAGGGGCCTCAGTCAGCCCCAGCATTTT.

As regards this clonotype: Compared with germline, one end of the junction differs, possibly owing to a read error. The genes are TRBV5-4 and TRBJ2-1; TRBD1 matches 9 bases. The CDR3 has 14 residues. Germline CDR1 is SGHNT and CDR2 is YYREEE (reference sequence). The DNA for the CDR3 is TGTGCCTGCAGCATGAAGAGGGACAGGGACGAGCAGTTCTTC. Translated, it gives CACSMKRDRDEQFF.

Notes on this clonotype: A read error is possible here, since a much larger clone lies one base away. The rearrangement uses TRBV14 and TRBJ2-1; D is perhaps TRBD1 (5 bases). CDR3 length: 14 amino acids. Germline V gene lookup returns CDR1 SGHDN and CDR2 FVKESK. The CDR3 is CASSRGGWVDEQSF. In nucleotides, the CDR3 is TGTGCCAGCAGCCGGGGCGGATGGGTGGATGAGCAGTCCTTC.

This clonotype was counted a single time. V and J are TRBV29-1 and TRBJ2-2, with TRBD1 matching over 9 bases. The germline CDR1 and CDR2 sequences are SQVTM and ANQGSEA. The CDR3 totals 14 residues. CDR3 coding DNA: TGCAGTGTCGACTTGACAGGGGGTACCGGGGAGCTGTTTTTT. This translates into CSVDLTGGTGELFF.

About this clonotype itself: A much larger clone lies a single base off, so this may be a read error. This chain uses TRBV10-2 with TRBJ1-5; maybe TRBD1 (5 bases). The CDR3 loop spans 14 amino acids. The V gene's germline CDR1 is WSHSY and CDR2 SAAADI. With 4 bases removed from V and 8 bases from J, the gap between germline ends came to 15 bases. Here the CDR3 reads CASSAQIGVEPQHF. For the CDR3, the DNA is TGCGCCAGCAGTGCTCAGATAGGGGTGGAGCCCCAGCATTTT.

This clonotype has just a few counts. The chain employs TRBV14 and TRBJ2-3; the D is unclear. V lost 0 bases to trimming and J lost 6 bases, with 16 bases between them. The germline V gene encodes CDR1 SGHDN and CDR2 FVKESK. This CDR3 is built from 16 residues. The chain's CDR3 is CASSQDEGRVLDTQYF. Here the CDR3 DNA reads TGTGCCAGCAGCCAAGATGAAGGGCGTGTTTTGGATACGCAGTATTTT.

The V and J genes are TRBV28 and TRBJ2-7, with 9 bases aligning to TRBD1. V shed 5 bases, J shed 3 bases, and the junction held 5 bases outside the gene matches. The CDR3 totals 14 residues. CDR1 is MDHEN, CDR2 SYDVKM, per germline. The chain's CDR3 is CASSPRTGDYEQYF. DNA of the CDR3: TGTGCCAGCAGTCCCAGGACAGGGGACTACGAGCAGTACTTC.

This chain's CDR3 is CASSSKAGPGTDTQYF. CDR3 sequence (DNA): TGTGCCAGCAGTTCCAAAGCGGGACCCGGCACAGATACGCAGTATTTT. V gene TRBV28 combines with J gene TRBJ2-3; 7 nucleotides align to TRBD2. The germline CDR1 and CDR2 sequences are MDHEN and SYDVKM. The CDR3 covers 16 residues. The trim removed 4 bases at V and 1 base at J, leaving 8 bases unmatched. The full variable domain, its missing parts supplied by reference TRBV28 and TRBJ2-3, is DVKVTQSSRYLVKRTGEKVFLECVQDMDHENMFWYRQDPGLGLRLIYFSYDVKMKEKGDIPEGYSVSREKKERFSLILESASTNQTSMYLCASSSKAGPGTDTQYFGPGTRLTVL.

This clonotype was counted many times. V and J are TRBV10-3 and TRBJ2-1; D remains unclear. V gave up 6 bases and J gave up 5 bases, with 8 bases separating them. Germline values: CDR1 ENHRY, CDR2 SYGVKD. The CDR3 is 12 residues long. The CDR3 region has the DNA TGTGCCATCAGCTTATACGACAATGAGCAGTTCTTC. Its protein is CAISLYDNEQFF.

The chain combines TRBV5-1 with TRBJ1-2; D gene unclear. The CDR3 contains 15 residues. In germline, CDR1 is SGHRS, CDR2 YFSETQ. V gave up 0 bases and J gave up 3 bases, with 12 bases separating them. The CDR3 region is CASSLAKGMDYGYTF. DNA for the CDR3: TGCGCCAGCAGCTTGGCCAAGGGTATGGACTATGGCTACACCTTC. Drawing the rest from reference TRBV5-1 and TRBJ1-2, the complete variable domain is KAGVTQTPRYLIKTRGQQVTLSCSPISGHRSVSWYQQTPGQGLQFLFEYFSETQRNKGNFPGRFSGRQFSNSRSEMNVSTLELGDSALYLCASSLAKGMDYGYTFGSGTRLTVV.

Points on this clonotype: With a much larger clone just one base away, this may be a read error. The CDR3 DNA reads as TGTGCTAGTGGACCTTCCGCGGGGGCTACCCTCTATGGCCACACCTTC. It translates to CASGPSAGATLYGHTF. The gene calls are TRBV12-5 and TRBJ1-2; possibly TRBD1 for D (6 bases). CDR1 and CDR2 from the germline V gene are LGHNT and FRNRAP. The CDR3 is 16 residues long.

This clonotype has a count of ten or more. This chain uses TRBV6-2 or TRBV6-3 with TRBJ1-1, with unresolved D. Trimming took 6 bases from V and 0 from J, leaving 8 bases between them. The CDR3 spans 13 residues. Germline V CDR1 and CDR2: MNHEY, SVGEGT. The CDR3: CASREDLNTEAFF. CDR3 nucleotides: TGTGCCAGCAGGGAGGACCTGAACACTGAAGCTTTCTTT.

This sequence joins TRBV28 and TRBJ1-6; 8 bases match TRBD1. The CDR3 is 13 residues long. Per germline, CDR1 MDHEN and CDR2 SYDVKM. The V and J ends lost 10 bases and 9 bases, in that order; junction bases with no gene match: 8. The CDR3 nucleotides read TGTGCCACACGACAGGGGATGGGTTCACCCCTCCACTTT. The encoded protein is CATRQGMGSPLHF.

This clonotype came up many times. The genes are TRBV4-2 and TRBJ1-3; D may be TRBD1 (5 bases). Trimming took 1 base from V and 0 from J, leaving 10 bases between them. This CDR3 is built from 16 residues. From germline, CDR1 is LGHNA and CDR2 YNFKEQ. This chain's CDR3 is CASSQGRDGSGNTIYF. CDR3 bases: TGTGCCAGCAGCCAAGGACGGGACGGCTCTGGAAACACCATATATTTT.

As for this clonotype: A much larger clone is a single base away; this may be a read error. The chain couples TRBV29-1 to TRBJ2-7, with D uncertain. The CDR3 runs 13 residues. Germline V CDR1 and CDR2: SQVTM, ANQGSEA. Trimming shortened V by 8 bases and J by 2 bases, and 16 bases separated the two germline ends. The CDR3 DNA sequence: TGCAGCACACTACCCGCGGAAGCCTACGAGCAGTACTTC. The encoded protein is CSTLPAEAYEQYF.

The rearrangement links TRBV5-1 to TRBJ2-2, with TRBD1 matching over 11 bases. The V gene's germline CDR1 is SGHRS and CDR2 YFSETQ. The CDR3 extends over 18 amino acids. Trimming at V came to 3 bases and at J to 0 bases, leaving 7 bases not matched to a gene. CDR3 amino acids: CASSWRTGGGTNTGELFF. For the CDR3, the DNA is TGCGCCAGCAGCTGGAGGACAGGGGGCGGAACGAACACCGGGGAGCTGTTTTTT.

A note on this clonotype: This may be a read error, as it is one base from a much larger clone. J is TRBJ2-7 and V is TRBV19, with 8 nucleotides matching TRBD1. CDR3 length equals 12 residues. Per the germline V gene, CDR1 is LNHDA and CDR2 is SQIVND (reference sequence). Unmatched junction bases numbered 9, after V lost 10 bases and J lost 7 bases. The CDR3: CATSQGGQEQYF. CDR3 coding DNA: TGTGCCACCTCACAGGGGGGCCAGGAGCAGTACTTC.